The 18 T cell receptor beta chains below were found in one sample sequenced in a study of cytomegalovirus exposure and HLA in healthy donors. TCRdb's table, derived via immunoSEQ multiplex PCR, lists solely in-frame clones and lacks some. The data contain about 150,000 clones, approximately 90% of them singletons. The sample taken for sequencing was PBMCs. The origin of the receptors is a man in his late teens or twenties in good health and CMV-seronegative.

The chain couples TRBV19 to TRBJ1-2; D perhaps matches TRBD1 (6 bases). Looked up from germline, CDR1 is LNHDA and CDR2 is SQIVND (reference sequence). The CDR3 is made up of 12 amino acids. Between the trimmed V and J ends, which lost 4 bases and 8 bases, there was a span of 11 bases. The CDR3 DNA sequence: TGTGCCAGTAGTACGCCAGGGGTCGGCTACACCTTC. The encoded protein is CASSTPGVGYTF.

This rearrangement joins TRBV2 to TRBJ1-2; possibly TRBD1 for D (5 bases). The CDR3 has 13 amino acids. The germline V gene has CDR1 SNHLY and CDR2 FYNNEI. Trimming removed 8 bases from V and 2 bases from J, with 12 bases in between. The CDR3 region has the DNA TGTGCCAGCCCCGACGCAGGGAACTATGGCTACACCTTC. Protein sequence: CASPDAGNYGYTF.

This chain uses TRBV28 with TRBJ1-6, with unresolved D. The germline gives CDR1 MDHEN, CDR2 SYDVKM. The length of the CDR3 is 11 residues. Between the trimmed V and J ends, which lost 6 bases and 9 bases, there was a span of 6 bases. The CDR3 DNA reads as TGTGCCAGCAGCTCGAGTTCACCCCTCCACTTT. This codes for CASSSSSPLHF.

This rearrangement joins TRBV29-1 to TRBJ2-1; TRBD1 matches at 7 bases. CDR3 size: 13 residues. The germline CDR1 and CDR2 sequences are SQVTM and ANQGSEA. V was clipped by 6 bases and J by 8 bases; unmatched bases: 10. The CDR3 DNA reads as TGCAGCGTCAGACAGGGAGAGTCGTATGAGCAGTTCTTC. Amino acids: CSVRQGESYEQFF.

The chain links TRBV18 to TRBJ2-7, with 7 positions matching TRBD2. Germline values: CDR1 KGHSH, CDR2 LQKENI. This CDR3 is 15 amino acids long. The V gene end was trimmed by 2 bases and the J gene end by 2 bases; junction bases not matched to a gene: 6. The CDR3 nucleotides are TGTGCCAGCTCACCAGGTTCTAGCGGCACCTACGAGCAGTACTTC. Translating gives CASSPGSSGTYEQYF.

This sequence joins TRBV28 and TRBJ2-7; maybe TRBD1 (5 bases). This CDR3 is 12 amino acids long. From germline, CDR1 is MDHEN and CDR2 SYDVKM. Deletions cut 2 bases from V and 6 bases from J, with 8 bases between. CDR3 DNA: TGTGCCAGCAGTTTAGTCCAGGGCGAGCAGTACGTC. As protein: CASSLVQGEQYV.

The J gene is TRBJ1-1, the V gene TRBV6-1; D is uncertain. Trimming pared 4 bases from V and 0 bases from J, leaving 3 bases between. Germline V gene sequence: CDR1 MNHNS, CDR2 SASEGT. The CDR3 has 12 amino acids. The CDR3 DNA sequence: TGTGCCAGCAGTGTTATGAACACTGAAGCTTTCTTT. This translates into CASSVMNTEAFF.

V usage is TRBV18 and J usage is TRBJ2-5; the match to TRBD2 covers 11 bases. This CDR3 is 15 amino acids long. Per the germline V gene, CDR1 is KGHSH and CDR2 is LQKENI. V shed 6 bases, J shed 1 base, and the junction held 4 bases outside the gene matches. DNA for the CDR3: TGTGCCAGCTCGCAAACTAGCGGGAGCCAAGAGACCCAGTACTTC. It is translated as CASSQTSGSQETQYF.

The rearrangement uses TRBV30 and TRBJ1-1; D perhaps matches TRBD1 (6 bases). V was trimmed by 3 bases and J by 1 base, leaving 9 bases between them. The CDR3 loop spans 13 amino acids. Germline-derived CDR1 and CDR2 are GTSNPN and SVGIG (reference sequence). For the CDR3, the DNA is TGTGCCTGGAGGCCGGGACAGAACACTGAAGCTTTCTTT. This encodes CAWRPGQNTEAFF.

CDR3 loop: CASSPVTQGGNEQFF. For the CDR3, the DNA is TGCGCCAGCAGCCCGGTCACGCAGGGAGGCAATGAGCAGTTCTTC. V gene TRBV4-1 combines with J gene TRBJ2-1, with D possibly being TRBD2 (6 bases). V gave up 4 bases and J gave up 6 bases, with 16 bases separating them. This CDR3 has 15 amino acids. The germline gives CDR1 MGHRA, CDR2 YSYEKL.

The CDR3 region is CASSQDAGQSTGELFF. The CDR3 DNA reads as TGCGCCAGCAGCCAAGATGCAGGACAGAGCACCGGGGAGCTGTTTTTT. The chain joins TRBV4-1 to TRBJ2-2; D possibly corresponds to TRBD1 (6 bases). The CDR3 consists of 16 residues. Germline V gene data show CDR1 as MGHRA and CDR2 as YSYEKL. The V end was cut by 0 bases, the J end by 4 bases, with 12 bases between.

The chain has TRBV21-1 and TRBJ2-7; the table calls TRBD2, which could not be checked here. TRBV21-1 is termed a pseudogene. The CDR3 runs 17 residues. CDR3 DNA: TGTGCCAGCAGCCCCCGAGAGCTGGGGCCGGGGGTTTACGAGCAGTACGTC. It yields the protein CASSPRELGPGVYEQYV.

This clone was detected a few times. Germline and junction disagree at one end, which may indicate a read error. The rearrangement links TRBV7-7 to TRBJ2-2, with D perhaps matching TRBD1 (5 bases). This CDR3 is built from 15 residues. CDR1 is SSHAT and CDR2 is FNYEAQ in the germline V gene (reference sequence). CDR3 region: CASSSGITNTGELFF. The CDR3, as DNA: TGTGCTAGCAGCTCAGGGATAACGAACACCGGGGAGCTGTTTTTT. Full variable domain (outside the CDR3, taken from reference TRBV7-7 and TRBJ2-2): GAGVSQSPRYKVTKRGQDVTLRCDPISSHATLYWYQQALGQGPEFLTYFNYEAQPDKSGLPSDRFSAERPEGSISTLTIQRTEQRDSAMYRCASSSGITNTGELFFGEGSRLTVL.

This chain connects TRBV19 to TRBJ2-4; TRBD1 agrees at 8 bases. The CDR3 is 16 residues long. The junction had 13 bases not matched to a gene; V was cut back by 5 bases and J by 7 bases. The germline V gene encodes CDR1 LNHDA and CDR2 SQIVND (reference sequence). The CDR3, as DNA: TGTGCCAGTAGTGTAGGTGCCAGGGGGCGAGGGAACATTCAGTACTTC. Translating gives CASSVGARGRGNIQYF. Full variable domain (outside the CDR3, taken from reference TRBV19 and TRBJ2-4): DGGITQSPKYLFRKEGQNVTLSCEQNLNHDAMYWYRQDPGQGLRLIYYSQIVNDFQKGDIAEGYSVSREKKESFPLTVTSAQKNPTAFYLCASSVGARGRGNIQYFGAGTRLSVL.

This chain's CDR3 is CASSLAGAGGIGKLFF. The DNA of the CDR3 is TGTGCCAGCAGCTTGGCAGGTGCAGGGGGGATCGGAAAACTGTTTTTT. The V and J genes are TRBV7-8 and TRBJ1-4; 7 bases map to TRBD1. Germline CDR1 reads SGHVS; CDR2 reads FQNEAQ. The CDR3 loop spans 16 amino acids. After removal of 3 bases from V and 10 bases from J, the junction contained 14 bases not matched to a gene.

The chain links TRBV9 to TRBJ2-1; 7 bases align to TRBD2. This CDR3 contains 14 residues. Germline V gene sequence: CDR1 SGDLS, CDR2 YYNGEE. V trimming: 7 bases; J trimming: 6 bases; junction bases outside the gene matches: 10. The CDR3 nucleotides are TGTGCCAGCGGAGCGGGAAACACGGGCAATGAGCAGTTCTTC. This codes for CASGAGNTGNEQFF. Filled out from reference TRBV9 and TRBJ2-1, the complete variable domain reads DSGVTQTPKHLITATGQRVTLRCSPRSGDLSVYWYQQSLDQGLQFLIQYYNGEERAKGNILERFSAQQFPDLHSELNLSSLELGDSALYFCASGAGNTGNEQFFGPGTRLTVL.

This sequence joins TRBV7-9 and TRBJ2-7, with D possibly being TRBD1 (6 bases). Trimming took 5 bases from V and 4 from J, leaving 12 bases between them. This CDR3 has 13 residues. Germline lookup yields CDR1 SEHNR and CDR2 FQNEAQ (reference sequence). The CDR3 protein is CASSPEGVYEQYF. The CDR3 bases are TGTGCCAGCAGCCCCGAGGGGGTGTACGAGCAGTACTTC.

The V and J genes are TRBV7-8 and TRBJ2-7; 8 bases align to TRBD2. Germline assignment: CDR1 SGHVS and CDR2 FQNEAQ. The ends lost 1 base at V and 1 base at J; junction bases unmatched: 3. This CDR3 is 15 amino acids long. The CDR3, as DNA: TGTGCCAGCAGCTTAGGAGCGGGAGCTTCCTACGAGCAGTACTTC. Protein sequence: CASSLGAGASYEQYF.